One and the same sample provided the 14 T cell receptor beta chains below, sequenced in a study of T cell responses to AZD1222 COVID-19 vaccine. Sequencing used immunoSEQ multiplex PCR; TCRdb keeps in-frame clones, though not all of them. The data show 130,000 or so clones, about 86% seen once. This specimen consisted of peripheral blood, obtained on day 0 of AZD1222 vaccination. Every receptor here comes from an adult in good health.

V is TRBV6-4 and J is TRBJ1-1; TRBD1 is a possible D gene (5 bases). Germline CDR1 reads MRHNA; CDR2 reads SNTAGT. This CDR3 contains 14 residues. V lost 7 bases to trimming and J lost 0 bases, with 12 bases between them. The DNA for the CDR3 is TGTGCCAGCAAACCGACAGCGATGAACACTGAAGCTTTCTTT. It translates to CASKPTAMNTEAFF.

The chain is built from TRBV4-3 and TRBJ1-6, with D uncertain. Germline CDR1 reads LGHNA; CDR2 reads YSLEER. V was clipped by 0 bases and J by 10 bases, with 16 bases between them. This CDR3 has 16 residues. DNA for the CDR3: TGCGCCAGCAGCCAAGAGGCAACAGTTAGTTACTCACCCCTCCACTTT. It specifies CASSQEATVSYSPLHF.

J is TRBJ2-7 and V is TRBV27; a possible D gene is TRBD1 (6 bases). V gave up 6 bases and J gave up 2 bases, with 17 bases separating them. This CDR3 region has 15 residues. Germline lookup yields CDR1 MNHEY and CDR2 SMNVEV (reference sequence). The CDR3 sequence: CASSPDRPTTYEQYF. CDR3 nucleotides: TGTGCCAGCAGCCCCGACAGGCCTACTACCTACGAGCAGTACTTC.

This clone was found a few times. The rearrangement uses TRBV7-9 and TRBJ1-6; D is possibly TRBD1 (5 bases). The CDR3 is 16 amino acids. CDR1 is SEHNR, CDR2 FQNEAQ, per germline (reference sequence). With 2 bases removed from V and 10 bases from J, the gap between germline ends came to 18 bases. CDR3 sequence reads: CASSLQAGFSGSPLHF. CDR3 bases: TGTGCCAGCAGCTTACAGGCAGGGTTCTCTGGGTCACCCCTCCACTTT.

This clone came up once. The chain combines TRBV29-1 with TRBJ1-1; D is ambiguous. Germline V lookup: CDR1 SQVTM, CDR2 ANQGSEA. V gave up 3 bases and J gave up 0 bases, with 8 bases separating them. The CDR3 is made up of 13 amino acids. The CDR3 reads CSVDQRLNTEAFF. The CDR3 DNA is TGCAGCGTTGATCAGAGATTGAACACTGAAGCTTTCTTT.

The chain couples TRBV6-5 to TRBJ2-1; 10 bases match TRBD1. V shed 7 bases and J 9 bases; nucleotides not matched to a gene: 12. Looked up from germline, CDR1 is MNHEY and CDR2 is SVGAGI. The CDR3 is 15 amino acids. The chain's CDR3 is CASTYTTGGEGEQFF. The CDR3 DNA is TGTGCCAGCACCTATACGACAGGGGGCGAGGGTGAGCAGTTCTTC.

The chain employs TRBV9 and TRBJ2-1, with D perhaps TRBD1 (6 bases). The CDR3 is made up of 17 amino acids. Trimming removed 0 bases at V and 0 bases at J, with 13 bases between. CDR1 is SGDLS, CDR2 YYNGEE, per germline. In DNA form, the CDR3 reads TGTGCCAGCAGCGTAGGTGGGGGCCTCAGCTCCTACAATGAGCAGTTCTTC. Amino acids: CASSVGGGLSSYNEQFF.

The CDR3 DNA reads as TGTGCCAGCAGCGTAGGTGTGGGGTCGGTTGAGCAGTTCTTC. Protein sequence: CASSVGVGSVEQFF. The chain is built from TRBV9 and TRBJ2-1; D not resolved. Trimming left V 0 bases short and J 9 bases short, with 13 bases between. Germline V gives CDR1 SGDLS, CDR2 YYNGEE. This CDR3 contains 14 residues.

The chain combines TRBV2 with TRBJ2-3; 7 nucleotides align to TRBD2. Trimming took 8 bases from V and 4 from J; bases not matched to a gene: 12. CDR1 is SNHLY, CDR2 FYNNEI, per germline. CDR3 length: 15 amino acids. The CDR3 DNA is TGTGCCAGCGAGCTAGCGGTTATGGGTGCAGATACGCAGTATTTT. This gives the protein CASELAVMGADTQYF.

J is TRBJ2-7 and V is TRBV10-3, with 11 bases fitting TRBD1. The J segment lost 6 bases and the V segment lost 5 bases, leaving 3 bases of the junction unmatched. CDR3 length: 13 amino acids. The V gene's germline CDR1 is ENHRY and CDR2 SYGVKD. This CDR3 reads CAISKDRGREQYF. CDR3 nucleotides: TGTGCCATCAGTAAGGACAGGGGGCGCGAGCAGTACTTC.

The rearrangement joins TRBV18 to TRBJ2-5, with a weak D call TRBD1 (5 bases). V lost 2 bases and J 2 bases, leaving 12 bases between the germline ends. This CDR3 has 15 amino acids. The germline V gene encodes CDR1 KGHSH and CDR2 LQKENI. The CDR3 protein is CASSPSLGRQETQYF. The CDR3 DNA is TGTGCCAGCTCACCAAGTTTGGGGCGACAAGAGACCCAGTACTTC. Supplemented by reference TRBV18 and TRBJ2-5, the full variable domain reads NAGVMQNPRHLVRRRGQEARLRCSPMKGHSHVYWYRQLPEEGLKFMVYLQKENIIDESGMPKERFSAEFPKEGPSILRIQQVVRGDSAAYFCASSPSLGRQETQYFGPGTRLLVL.

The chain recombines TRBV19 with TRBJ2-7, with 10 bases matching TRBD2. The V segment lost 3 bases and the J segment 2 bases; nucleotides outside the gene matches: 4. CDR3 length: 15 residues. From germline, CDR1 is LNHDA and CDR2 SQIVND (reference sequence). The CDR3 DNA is TGTGCCAGTAGTATGAAACTAGCGGGGCCCTACGAGCAGTACTTC. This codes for CASSMKLAGPYEQYF.

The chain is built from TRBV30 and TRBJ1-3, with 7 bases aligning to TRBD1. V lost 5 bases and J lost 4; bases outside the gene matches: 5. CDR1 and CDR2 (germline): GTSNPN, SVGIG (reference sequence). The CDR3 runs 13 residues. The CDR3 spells CAWETGFGNTIYF. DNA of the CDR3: TGTGCCTGGGAGACAGGGTTCGGAAACACCATATATTTT.

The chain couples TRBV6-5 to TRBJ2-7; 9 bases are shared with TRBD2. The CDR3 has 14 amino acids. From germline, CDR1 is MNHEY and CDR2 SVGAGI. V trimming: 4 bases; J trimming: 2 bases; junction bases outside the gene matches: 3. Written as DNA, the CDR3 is TGTGCCAGCAGTTTAGCGGGGGCTCCCTACGAGCAGTACTTC. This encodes CASSLAGAPYEQYF.